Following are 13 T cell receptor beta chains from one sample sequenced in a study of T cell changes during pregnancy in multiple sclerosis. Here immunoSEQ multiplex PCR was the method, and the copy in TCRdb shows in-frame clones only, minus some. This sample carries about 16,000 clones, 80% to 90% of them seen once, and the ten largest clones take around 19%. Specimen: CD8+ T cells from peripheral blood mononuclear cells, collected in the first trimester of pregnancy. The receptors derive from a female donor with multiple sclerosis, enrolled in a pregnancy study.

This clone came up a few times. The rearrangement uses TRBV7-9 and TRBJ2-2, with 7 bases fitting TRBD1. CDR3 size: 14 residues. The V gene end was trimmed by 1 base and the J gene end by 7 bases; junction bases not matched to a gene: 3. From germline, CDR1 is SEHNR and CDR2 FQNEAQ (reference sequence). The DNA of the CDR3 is TGTGCCAGCAGCTTAGTTACAGGGGTCGGGGAGCTGTTTTTT. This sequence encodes CASSLVTGVGELFF. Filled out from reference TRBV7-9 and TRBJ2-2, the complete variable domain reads DTGVSQNPRHKITKRGQNVTFRCDPISEHNRLYWYRQTLGQGPEFLTYFQNEAQLEKSRLLSDRFSAERPKGSFSTLEIQRTEQGDSAMYLCASSLVTGVGELFFGEGSRLTVL.

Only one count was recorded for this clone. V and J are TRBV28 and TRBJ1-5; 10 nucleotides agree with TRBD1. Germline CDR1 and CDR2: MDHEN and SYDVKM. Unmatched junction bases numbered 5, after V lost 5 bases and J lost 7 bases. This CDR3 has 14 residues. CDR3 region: CASSDRGRRQPQHF. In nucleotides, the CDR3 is TGTGCCAGCAGTGACAGGGGGCGACGCCAGCCCCAGCATTTT.

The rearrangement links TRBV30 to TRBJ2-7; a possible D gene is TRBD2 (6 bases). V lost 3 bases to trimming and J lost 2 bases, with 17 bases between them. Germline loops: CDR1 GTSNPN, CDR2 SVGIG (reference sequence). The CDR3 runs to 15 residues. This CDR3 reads CAWSGRGGAPYEQYF. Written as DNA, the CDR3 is TGTGCCTGGAGCGGCCGCGGAGGGGCACCCTACGAGCAGTACTTC.

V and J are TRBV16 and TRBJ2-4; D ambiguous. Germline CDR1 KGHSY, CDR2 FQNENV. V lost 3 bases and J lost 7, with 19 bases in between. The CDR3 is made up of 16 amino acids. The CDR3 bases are TGTGCCAGCAGCCAGACGGCGGCCGACGAGCCCAACATTCAGTACTTC. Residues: CASSQTAADEPNIQYF.

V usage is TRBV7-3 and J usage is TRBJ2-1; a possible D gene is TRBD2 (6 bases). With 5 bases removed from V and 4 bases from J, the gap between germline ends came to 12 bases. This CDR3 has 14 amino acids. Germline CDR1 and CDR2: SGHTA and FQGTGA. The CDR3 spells CASSPGGGYNEQFF. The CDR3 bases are TGTGCCAGCAGCCCCGGGGGAGGTTACAATGAGCAGTTCTTC.

The CDR3 loop is CASSQDRNEAFF. In nucleotides, the CDR3 is TGTGCCAGCAGCCAGGACAGGAATGAAGCTTTCTTT. V and J are TRBV13 and TRBJ1-1; 7 nucleotides align to TRBD1. With V trimmed by 5 bases and J by 7 bases, 4 bases remained unmatched. The CDR3 contains 12 residues. Germline V CDR1 and CDR2: PRHDT, FYEKMQ (reference sequence).

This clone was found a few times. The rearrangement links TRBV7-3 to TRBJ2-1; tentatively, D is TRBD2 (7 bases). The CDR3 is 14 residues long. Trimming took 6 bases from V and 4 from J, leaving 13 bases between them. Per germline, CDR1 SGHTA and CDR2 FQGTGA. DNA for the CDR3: TGTGCCAGCAGTCGGGGAGGGGGTTACAATGAGCAGTTCTTC. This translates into CASSRGGGYNEQFF.

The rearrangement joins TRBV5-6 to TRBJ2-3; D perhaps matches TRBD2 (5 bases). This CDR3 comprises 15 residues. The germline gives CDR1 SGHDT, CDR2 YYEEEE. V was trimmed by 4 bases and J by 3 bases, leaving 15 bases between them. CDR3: CASSRGLLDTDTQYF. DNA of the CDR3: TGTGCCAGCAGCCGGGGATTATTGGATACAGATACGCAGTATTTT.

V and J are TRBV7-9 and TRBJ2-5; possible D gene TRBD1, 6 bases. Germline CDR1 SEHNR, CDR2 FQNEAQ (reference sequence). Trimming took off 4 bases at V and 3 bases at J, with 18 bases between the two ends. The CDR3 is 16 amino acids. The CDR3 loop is CASSSQRWGREETQYF. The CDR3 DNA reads TGTGCCAGCAGCTCCCAGCGTTGGGGGCGGGAAGAGACCCAGTACTTC. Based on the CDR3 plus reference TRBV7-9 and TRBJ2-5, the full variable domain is DTGVSQNPRHKITKRGQNVTFRCDPISEHNRLYWYRQTLGQGPEFLTYFQNEAQLEKSRLLSDRFSAERPKGSFSTLEIQRTEQGDSAMYLCASSSQRWGREETQYFGPGTRLLVL.

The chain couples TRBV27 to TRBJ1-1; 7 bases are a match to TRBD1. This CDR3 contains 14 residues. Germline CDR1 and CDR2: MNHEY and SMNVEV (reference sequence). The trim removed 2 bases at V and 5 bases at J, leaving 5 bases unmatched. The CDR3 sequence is CASSLTPGGTEAFF. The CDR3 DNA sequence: TGTGCCAGCAGTTTAACCCCAGGGGGGACTGAAGCTTTCTTT.

This chain's CDR3 is CASSSLGLINTDTQYF. CDR3 sequence (DNA): TGTGCCAGCAGCTCTTTGGGACTGATTAACACAGATACGCAGTATTTT. The rearrangement uses TRBV5-5 and TRBJ2-3; D may be TRBD2 (6 bases). The CDR3 contains 16 residues. V was clipped by 3 bases and J by 2 bases, with 16 bases between them. Germline CDR1 SGHKS, CDR2 YYEKEE (reference sequence). The full variable domain, completed using reference TRBV5-5 and TRBJ2-3, is DAGVTQSPTHLIKTRGQQVTLRCSPISGHKSVSWYQQVLGQGPQFIFQYYEKEERGRGNFPDRFSARQFPNYSSELNVNALLLGDSALYLCASSSLGLINTDTQYFGPGTRLTVL.

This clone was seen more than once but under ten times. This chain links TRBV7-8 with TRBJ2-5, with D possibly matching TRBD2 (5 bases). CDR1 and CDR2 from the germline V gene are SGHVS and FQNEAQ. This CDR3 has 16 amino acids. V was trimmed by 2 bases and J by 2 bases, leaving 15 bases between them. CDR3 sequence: CASSLLNGIDQETQYF. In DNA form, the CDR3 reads TGTGCCAGCAGCTTACTCAACGGGATCGATCAAGAGACCCAGTACTTC.

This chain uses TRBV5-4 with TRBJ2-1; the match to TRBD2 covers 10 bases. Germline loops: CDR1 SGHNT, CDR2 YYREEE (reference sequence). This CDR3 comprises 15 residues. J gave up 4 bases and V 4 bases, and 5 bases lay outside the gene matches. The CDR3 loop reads CASSRLAGVYNEQFF. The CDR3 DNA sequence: TGTGCCAGCAGCCGTCTAGCGGGAGTTTACAATGAGCAGTTCTTC.